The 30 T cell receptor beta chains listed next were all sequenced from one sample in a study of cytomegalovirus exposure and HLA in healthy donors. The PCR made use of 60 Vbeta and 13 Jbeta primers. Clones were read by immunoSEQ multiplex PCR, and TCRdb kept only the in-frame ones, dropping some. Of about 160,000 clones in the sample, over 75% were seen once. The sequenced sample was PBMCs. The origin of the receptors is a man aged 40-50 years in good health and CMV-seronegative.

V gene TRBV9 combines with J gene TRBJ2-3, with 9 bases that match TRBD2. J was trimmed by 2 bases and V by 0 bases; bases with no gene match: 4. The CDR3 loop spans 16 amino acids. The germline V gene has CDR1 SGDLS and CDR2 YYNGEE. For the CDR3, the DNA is TGTGCCAGCAGCGTAGCAGGCGGGGGGGTCACAGATACGCAGTATTTT. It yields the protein CASSVAGGGVTDTQYF.

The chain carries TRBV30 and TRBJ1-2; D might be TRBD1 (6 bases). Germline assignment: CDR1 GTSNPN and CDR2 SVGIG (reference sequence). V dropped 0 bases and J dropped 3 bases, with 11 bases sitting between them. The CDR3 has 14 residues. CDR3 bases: TGTGCCTGGAGTGTGGGGGGGCGCCACTATGGCTACACCTTC. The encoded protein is CAWSVGGRHYGYTF.

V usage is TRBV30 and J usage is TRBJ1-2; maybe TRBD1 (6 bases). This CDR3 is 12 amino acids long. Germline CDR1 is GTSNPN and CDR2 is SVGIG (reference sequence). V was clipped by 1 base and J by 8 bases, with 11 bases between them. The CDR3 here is CAWSATGWGYTF. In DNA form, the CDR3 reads TGTGCCTGGAGTGCTACAGGGTGGGGCTACACCTTC.

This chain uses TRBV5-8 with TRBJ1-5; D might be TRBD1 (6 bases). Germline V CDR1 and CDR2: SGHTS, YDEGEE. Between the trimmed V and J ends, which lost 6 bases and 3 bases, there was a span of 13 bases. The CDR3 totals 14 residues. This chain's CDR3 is CASTRYRANQPQHF. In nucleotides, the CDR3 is TGTGCCAGCACCCGGTACAGGGCCAATCAGCCCCAGCATTTT.

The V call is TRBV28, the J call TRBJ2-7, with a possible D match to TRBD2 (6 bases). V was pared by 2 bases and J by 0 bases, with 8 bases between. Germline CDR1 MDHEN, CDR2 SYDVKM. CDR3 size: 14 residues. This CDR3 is CASSLRGVSYEQYF. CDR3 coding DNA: TGTGCCAGCAGTTTACGCGGGGTCTCCTACGAGCAGTACTTC. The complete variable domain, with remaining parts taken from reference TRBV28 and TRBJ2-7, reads DVKVTQSSRYLVKRTGEKVFLECVQDMDHENMFWYRQDPGLGLRLIYFSYDVKMKEKGDIPEGYSVSREKKERFSLILESASTNQTSMYLCASSLRGVSYEQYFGPGTRLTVT.

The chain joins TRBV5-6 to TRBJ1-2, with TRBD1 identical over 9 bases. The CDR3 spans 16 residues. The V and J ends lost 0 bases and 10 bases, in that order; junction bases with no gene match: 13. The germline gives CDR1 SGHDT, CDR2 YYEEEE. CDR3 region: CASSLASPTGGRPYTF. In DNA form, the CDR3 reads TGTGCCAGCAGCTTGGCCTCCCCCACAGGGGGCAGACCCTACACCTTC.

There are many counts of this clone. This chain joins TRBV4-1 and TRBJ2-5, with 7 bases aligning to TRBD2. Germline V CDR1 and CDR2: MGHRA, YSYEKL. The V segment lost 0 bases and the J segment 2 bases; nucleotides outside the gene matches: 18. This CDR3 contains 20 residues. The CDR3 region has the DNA TGCGCCAGCAGCCAAGAGGAGGCTAGCGGTTTTGGCGGCCCACAAGAGACCCAGTACTTC. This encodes CASSQEEASGFGGPQETQYF.

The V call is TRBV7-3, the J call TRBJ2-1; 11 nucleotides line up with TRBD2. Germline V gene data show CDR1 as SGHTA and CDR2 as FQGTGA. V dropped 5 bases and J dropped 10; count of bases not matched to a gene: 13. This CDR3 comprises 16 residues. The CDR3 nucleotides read TGTGCCAGCAGCCTCGATACTAGCGGGGGCCCTCCGGAGCAGTTCTTC. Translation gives CASSLDTSGGPPEQFF.

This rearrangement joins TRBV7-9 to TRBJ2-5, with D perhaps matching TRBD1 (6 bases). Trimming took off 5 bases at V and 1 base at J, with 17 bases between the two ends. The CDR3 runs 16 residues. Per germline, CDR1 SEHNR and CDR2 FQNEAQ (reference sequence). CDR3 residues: CASSPVNAGVQETQYF. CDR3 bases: TGTGCCAGCAGCCCGGTCAATGCAGGGGTCCAAGAGACCCAGTACTTC.

This CDR3 is CASRIGLAGIQETQYF. The CDR3 nucleotides read TGTGCCAGCAGGATAGGACTAGCGGGGATCCAAGAGACCCAGTACTTC. The rearrangement joins TRBV7-6 to TRBJ2-5, with 12 bases fitting TRBD2. The germline gives CDR1 SGHVS, CDR2 FNYEAQ. V gave up 6 bases and J gave up 1 base; unmatched junction bases: 6. The length of the CDR3 is 16 residues.

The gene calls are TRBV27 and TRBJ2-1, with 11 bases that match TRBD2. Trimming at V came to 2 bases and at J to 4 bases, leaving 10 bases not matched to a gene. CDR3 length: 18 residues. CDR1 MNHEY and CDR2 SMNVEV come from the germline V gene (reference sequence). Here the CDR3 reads CASSLPTSGGTRYNEQFF. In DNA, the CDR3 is TGTGCCAGCAGTTTACCCACTAGCGGGGGAACACGTTACAATGAGCAGTTCTTC.

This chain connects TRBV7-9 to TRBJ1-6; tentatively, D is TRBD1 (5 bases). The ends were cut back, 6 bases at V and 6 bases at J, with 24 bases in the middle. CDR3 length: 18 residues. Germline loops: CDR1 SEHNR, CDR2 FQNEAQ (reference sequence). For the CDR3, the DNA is TGTGCCAGCAGGACTGCCGGCGCGAATCGGGGGTTTAATTCACCCCTCCACTTT. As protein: CASRTAGANRGFNSPLHF. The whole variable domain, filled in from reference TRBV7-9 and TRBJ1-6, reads DTGVSQNPRHKITKRGQNVTFRCDPISEHNRLYWYRQTLGQGPEFLTYFQNEAQLEKSRLLSDRFSAERPKGSFSTLEIQRTEQGDSAMYLCASRTAGANRGFNSPLHFGNGTRLTVT.

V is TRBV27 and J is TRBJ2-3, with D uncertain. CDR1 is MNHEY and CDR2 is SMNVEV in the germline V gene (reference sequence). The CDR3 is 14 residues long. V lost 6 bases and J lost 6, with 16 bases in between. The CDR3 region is CASSPTATYDTQYF. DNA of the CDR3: TGTGCCAGCAGCCCTACAGCAACCTACGATACGCAGTATTTT.

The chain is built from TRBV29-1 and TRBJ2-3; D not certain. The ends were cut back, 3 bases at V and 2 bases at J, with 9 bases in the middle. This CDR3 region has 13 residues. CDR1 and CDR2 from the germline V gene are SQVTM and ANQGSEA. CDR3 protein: CSVDLQNTDTQYF. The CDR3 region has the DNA TGCAGCGTTGATTTACAGAACACAGATACGCAGTATTTT.

The CDR3: CASSIPGQGYNEQFF. The CDR3 DNA follows: TGTGCCAGCAGCATACCGGGACAGGGGTACAATGAGCAGTTCTTC. V gene TRBV11-3 combines with J gene TRBJ2-1; 10 bases map to TRBD1. The V gene's germline CDR1 is SGHNT and CDR2 YENEEA. The CDR3 is 15 amino acids. The ends lost 5 bases at V and 4 bases at J; junction bases unmatched: 5.

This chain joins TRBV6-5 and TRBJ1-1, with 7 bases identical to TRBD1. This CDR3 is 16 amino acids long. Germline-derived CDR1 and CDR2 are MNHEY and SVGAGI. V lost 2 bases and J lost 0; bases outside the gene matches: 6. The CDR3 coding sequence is TGTGCCAGCAGTTACGGAGACAGGGTCTTGAACACTGAAGCTTTCTTT. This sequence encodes CASSYGDRVLNTEAFF.

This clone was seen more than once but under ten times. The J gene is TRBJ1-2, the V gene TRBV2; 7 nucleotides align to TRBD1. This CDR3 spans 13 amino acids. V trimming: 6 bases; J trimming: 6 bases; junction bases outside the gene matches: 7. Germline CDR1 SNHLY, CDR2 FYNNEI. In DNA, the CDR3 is TGTGCCAGCAGAAACAGGGGTGGCAATGGCTACACCTTC. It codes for CASRNRGGNGYTF.

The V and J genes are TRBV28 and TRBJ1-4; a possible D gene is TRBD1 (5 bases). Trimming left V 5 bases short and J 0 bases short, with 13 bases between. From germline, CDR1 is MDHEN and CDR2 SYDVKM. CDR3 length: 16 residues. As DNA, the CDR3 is TGTGCCAGCAGTCAACTTGGGACTTCAACTAATGAAAAACTGTTTTTT. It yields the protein CASSQLGTSTNEKLFF.

In DNA, the CDR3 is TGCGCCAGCAGCTTGGGGAGGTCAGGGGAGAAGGCCTTCACAGATACGCAGTATTTT. Translating gives CASSLGRSGEKAFTDTQYF. The chain combines TRBV5-1 with TRBJ2-3; tentative D call: TRBD1 (6 bases). Germline values: CDR1 SGHRS, CDR2 YFSETQ. The CDR3 has 19 amino acids. V lost 0 bases and J lost 2, with 22 bases in between.

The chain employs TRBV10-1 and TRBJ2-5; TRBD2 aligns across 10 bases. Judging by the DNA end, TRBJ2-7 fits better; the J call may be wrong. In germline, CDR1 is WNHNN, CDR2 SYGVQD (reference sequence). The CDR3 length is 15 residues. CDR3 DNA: TGCGCCAGCAGTGACCCTAGCGGGGGCCTCTACGAGCAGTACTTC. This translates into CASSDPSGGLYEQYF.

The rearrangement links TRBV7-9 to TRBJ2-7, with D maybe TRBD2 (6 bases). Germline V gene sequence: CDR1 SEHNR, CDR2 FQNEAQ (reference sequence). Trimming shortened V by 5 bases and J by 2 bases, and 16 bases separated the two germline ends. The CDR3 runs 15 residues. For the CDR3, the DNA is TGTGCCAGCAGCCATGGGAGGCAGAAACCCTACGAGCAGTACTTC. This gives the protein CASSHGRQKPYEQYF.

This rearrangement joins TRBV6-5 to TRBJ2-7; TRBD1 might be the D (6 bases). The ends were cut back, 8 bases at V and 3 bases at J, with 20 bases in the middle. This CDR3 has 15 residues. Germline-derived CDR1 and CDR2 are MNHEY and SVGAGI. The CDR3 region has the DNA TGTGCCAGCGAGAGGGGGACACCCGGCAGCTACGAGCAGTACTTC. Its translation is CASERGTPGSYEQYF.

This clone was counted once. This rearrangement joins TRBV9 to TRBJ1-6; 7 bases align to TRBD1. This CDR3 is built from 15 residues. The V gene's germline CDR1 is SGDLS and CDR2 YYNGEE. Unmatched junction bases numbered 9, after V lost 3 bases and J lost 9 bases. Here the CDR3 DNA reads TGTGCCAGCAGCGCCCGGGACAGCCTAATTTCACCCCTCCACTTT. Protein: CASSARDSLISPLHF.

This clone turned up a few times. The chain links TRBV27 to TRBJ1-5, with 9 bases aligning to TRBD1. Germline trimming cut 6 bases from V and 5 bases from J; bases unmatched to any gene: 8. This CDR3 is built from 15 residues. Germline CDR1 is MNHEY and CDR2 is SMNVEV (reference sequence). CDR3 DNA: TGTGCCAGCAGCTACAACCGGGACAGGGATCAGCCCCAGCATTTT. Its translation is CASSYNRDRDQPQHF.

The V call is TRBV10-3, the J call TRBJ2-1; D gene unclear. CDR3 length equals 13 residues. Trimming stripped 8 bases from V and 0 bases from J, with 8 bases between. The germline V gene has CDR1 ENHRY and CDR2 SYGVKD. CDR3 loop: CAIRTSSYNEQFF. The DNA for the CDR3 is TGTGCCATCCGTACAAGCTCCTACAATGAGCAGTTCTTC.

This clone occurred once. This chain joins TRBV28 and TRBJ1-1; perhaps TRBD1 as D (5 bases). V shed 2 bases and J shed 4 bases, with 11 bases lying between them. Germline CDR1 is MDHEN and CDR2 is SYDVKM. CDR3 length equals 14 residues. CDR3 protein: CASSLGRVGTEAFF. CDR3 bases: TGTGCCAGCAGTTTAGGCAGGGTGGGCACTGAAGCTTTCTTT.

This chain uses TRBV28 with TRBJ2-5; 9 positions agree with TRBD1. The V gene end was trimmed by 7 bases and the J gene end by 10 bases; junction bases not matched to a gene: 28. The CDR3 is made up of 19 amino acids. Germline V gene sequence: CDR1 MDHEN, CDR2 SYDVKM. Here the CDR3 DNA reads TGTGCCAGCAACCAGTGGGGTCGAACCCCGGGACAGGGTAGGGAGCTCCAGTACTTC. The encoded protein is CASNQWGRTPGQGRELQYF.

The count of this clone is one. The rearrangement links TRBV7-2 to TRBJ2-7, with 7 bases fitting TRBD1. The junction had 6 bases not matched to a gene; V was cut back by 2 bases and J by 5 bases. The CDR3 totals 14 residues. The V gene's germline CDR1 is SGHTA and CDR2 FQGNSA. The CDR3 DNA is TGTGCCAGCAGCTTACTGACAGGGCTCAACGAGCAGTACTTC. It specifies CASSLLTGLNEQYF.

The CDR3 DNA reads as TGTGCCATCAGGACAGGGGGCCCACAAGAGACCCAGTACTTC. This encodes CAIRTGGPQETQYF. The V call is TRBV10-3, the J call TRBJ2-5; 10 bases line up with TRBD1. The CDR3 covers 14 residues. Trimming removed 6 bases from V and 2 bases from J; junction bases left unmatched: 3. Germline assignment: CDR1 ENHRY and CDR2 SYGVKD.

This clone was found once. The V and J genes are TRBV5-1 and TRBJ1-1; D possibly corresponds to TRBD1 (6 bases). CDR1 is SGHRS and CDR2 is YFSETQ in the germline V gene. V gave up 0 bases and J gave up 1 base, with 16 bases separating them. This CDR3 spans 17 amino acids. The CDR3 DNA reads TGCGCCAGCAGCTTGGAAGACAGGCCGCCTTGGAACACTGAAGCTTTCTTT. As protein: CASSLEDRPPWNTEAFF.